This TCR beta chain was recovered during a study of a mutant IDH1 vaccine in newly diagnosed glioma. Time point indicated: week 5, during vaccination. Every single dose of the vaccine, 300 ug of mutant IDH1 20-mer peptide, came with topical imiquimod. CDR3 length: 17 amino acids. With 0 bases removed from V and 7 bases from J, the gap between germline ends came to 19 bases. CDR1 and CDR2 (germline): KGHSY, FQNENV. Only in-frame clones appear in the TCRdb table, and some are missing; sequencing was by immunoSEQ multiplex PCR. The sample lists about 40,000 clones, 80% to 95% occurring once. As to this clone: No antigen is known for it.

This TCR was recovered from a man aged 45-60 years with glioma. The V gene is TRBV16, the J gene TRBJ1-5; a possible D gene is TRBD1 (5 bases). Source: PBMCs, taken from a glioma patient whose treatment included an IDH1 peptide vaccine. DNA of the CDR3: TGTGCCAGCAGCCAATCGGAGGGCAGGGAGGGAAGGCAGCCCCAGCATTTT. It encodes CASSQSEGREGRQPQHF.